This TCR beta chain was obtained from a study of T-cell reconstitution after alpha-beta-depleted transplantation in children. Trimming cost V 5 bases and J 5 bases, with 15 bases left between them. This CDR3 contains 14 residues. Only a few counts were recorded for this clonotype. During its preparation, the TCRbeta library received unique molecular identifiers. TCRdb reprocessed the PCR reads via MiXCR and lists one record per CDR3 protein. The sample has roughly 500,000 distinct CDR3 sequences, approximately 20% seen once. V and J are TRBV12-3 or TRBV12-4 and TRBJ2-5; the D gene could be TRBD1 or TRBD2 (5 bases each). The clonotype comes from a human donor who donated a stem cell graft to a child with acute lymphoblastic leukemia. Source: PBMCs from the stem cell graft donor, taken from the stem cell graft. The CDR3 loop reads CASSRTSGRETQYF. The CDR3 nucleotides are TGTGCCAGCAGTAGGACATCGGGGCGGGAGACCCAGTACTTC.